This T cell receptor beta chain derives from a study of cytomegalovirus exposure and HLA in healthy donors (dated by TCRdb to about 2017). Describing the broader study: An earlier analysis of 587 of the donors reported roughly 300 Gb of sequence data and 95 million to 130 million unique TCR beta sequences obtained from 150 million to 200 million T cells. A later analysis re-examined previously published TCR beta repertoires from roughly 720 donors and added high-resolution HLA genotyping to investigate patterns of TCR occurrence. The number of donors typed differed by locus, with about 629-640 for A, B, C, DRB1 and DQB1, about 500 for DQA1, 600 to 610 for DPA1, and some 470 for DPB1. In a later genetic analysis, genome-wide SNP genotypes for about 65% of the roughly 700 donors were used, and that subset was treated as a discovery cohort. HLA typing included class I and class II loci at four-digit resolution. A separate validation cohort of about 110 different subjects was used in addition to the 666-subject first cohort. An earlier analysis of several hundred of the donors used high-throughput TCR beta sequencing to judge whether each TCR beta V gene segment behaved as functional or pseudogenic. Because of strong linkage in the cohort, a handful of DR-DQ haplotypes were treated as single units for association and clustering. Among 300 to 500 genotyped donors of the cohort, an average of around 250,000 unique TCR beta nucleotide sequences was sequenced per donor, of which 15% to 20% were non-productive. All discovery cohort repertoires had been generated using a single sequencing platform. An early release that covered about 600 HLA-typed donors contained 250 to 350 gigabases of sequencing data and around 85 million unique TCR sequences. The genetic ancestry cluster associated with self-reported Caucasian donors included 70% to 85% of the 398 genotyped donors. Rather than using new phenotypic data, the later analysis identified candidate immune exposures from TCR beta sequences and from how often those sequences occurred across donors. Alongside the repertoire data, information on donor age, sex, ethnicity and CMV serostatus was compiled. The study aimed to test whether signatures of past pathogen exposure could be identified by cataloging public T cell receptors. To predict cytomegalovirus infection status, the study combined high-throughput TCR immunosequencing, statistical association of individual TCRs with disease status, and machine learning. The T cell repertoires of under 750 subjects were profiled by immunosequencing and related to cytomegalovirus serostatus. Results the study describes overall, beyond this receptor: A cluster of highly shared sequence variants was judged likely to represent a technical artifact of the sequencing pipeline. In a later genetic analysis, fewer N-insertions in productive TCRs were reported among donors in an Asian-associated ancestry cluster than the roughly 700-donor mean. The classifier was reported to diagnose cytomegalovirus status with high specificity and sensitivity in both the original cohort and the validation cohort. Sequencing depth was assumed to be roughly uniform across donors in the presence/absence analyses, though that assumption may not hold. Some IMGT-functional V segments, including TRBV6-2 and TRBV6-3, could not be told apart with the 87-base-pair reads, so those segments were excluded. Because counts were too low, seventeen rarely observed V segments, including chromosome 9 orphons, were left out of the earlier analysis of a few hundred of the donors. Across donors, most TCR sequences were observed very rarely, whereas some public TCRs were present in many individuals. Compared with equally common non-associated chains, HLA-associated TCR beta chains in a later analysis were more clonally expanded and had lower generation probabilities. A later analysis found that most CMV-associated TCR beta chains appeared HLA-restricted, with HLA associations seemingly driven largely by CMV exposure. A later analysis found that TCR association rates varied across HLA loci, with DRB1 alleles showing the most associated TCRs and HLA-C alleles the fewest. A later genetic analysis associated a missense DCLRE1C variant with V-gene and J-gene trimming of TCR beta chains, and an independent cohort replicated the association. A later analysis reported that several top co-occurrence clusters appeared linked to parvovirus B19, influenza, CMV and Epstein-Barr virus. Linkage disequilibrium might explain the correlated functional status among segregating V segments, but an unknown experimental factor could not be excluded. Strong co-occurrence of HLA alleles, especially DR and DQ, made assigning TCR associations to individual alleles difficult. In an earlier analysis of 587 of the donors, most TCR beta V segments were observed in productive rearrangements about 87% or about 30% of the time, broadly matching IMGT annotations. For the cohort, immune exposure information was limited to CMV serostatus. According to the authors, the approach could potentially be generalized to other disease states and immunological phenotypes. The study listed 164 TCR beta chains as associated with cytomegalovirus. Because HLA typing was missing for some donors at each locus, association tests included only the typed subset. A further reported finding was that TCR beta sequences accurately predicted the HLA-A and HLA-B alleles for most subjects in the first cohort. In vitro tests confirmed that three of the cytomegalovirus-associated TCR beta chains recognize cytomegalovirus antigens. Only TCR beta chains were sequenced in this cohort, and the absence of alpha or paired-chain data limited detectable features. Specific HLA alleles were associated with over 15,000 TCR beta sequences at a false discovery rate of 0.05 in a later analysis.

Concerning this clone: Its antigen target is currently unknown. Base qualities are not provided; no much larger clone lies one nucleotide away.

Receptors were amplified or captured by the immunoSEQ multiplex PCR assay. A mixture of 60 forward primers for TCR Vbeta segments and 13 reverse primers for TCR Jbeta segments was used in the multiplex PCR. Amplification of the CDR3 region of rearranged TCR beta genes was performed with a multiplex PCR assay on genomic DNA. On the Illumina HiSeq System, the amplified TCR beta libraries were sequenced as 87-base-pair reads. Per the source publication's procedure: A later analysis tallied tens of millions of unique TCR beta chains across the 666 repertoires, and roughly 11 million of those chains were shared by two or more donors. A nearest-neighbor algorithm error-corrected the raw reads and collapsed the reads into unique sequences, merging closely related sequences to remove PCR and sequencing errors. V, D and J gene segments were assigned by aligning CDR3 sequences to IMGT reference sequences. For a sequence to be retained, a match of at least six nucleotides was required to both a V gene segment and a J gene segment. Rearrangements were called productive when the CDR3 lacked stop codons and stayed in frame with V and J; all others were non-productive. CDR3 was defined according to IMGT convention as the region running from the second conserved V-encoded cysteine to the conserved J-encoded phenylalanine. In an earlier analysis of some 550 of the donors, sequences lacking an unambiguous match to a single V gene segment were excluded. An earlier analysis of over 450 of the donors classified V segments as functional when productive rearrangements were above 56.7% and as segregating when the standard deviation between donors was above 5%. A statistical classification framework was built to diagnose cytomegalovirus status from the catalog of TCR beta chain sequences. A later analysis assigned V and J genes by comparing TCR nucleotide sequences with IMGT/GENE-DB human TR gene sequences. A later analysis assigned CDR3 sequences and most-parsimonious VDJ recombination scenarios with the TCRdist pipeline. In a later analysis, each TCR beta chain was defined by its CDR3 amino acid sequence together with its V-gene family, and reads lacking a unique V-gene family were excluded. In a later analysis, approximately 640 highly shared, low-generation-probability nucleotide sequences were removed to address suspected cross-contamination and a sequencing artifact. A later analysis calculated a clonal expansion index for each public chain from normalized within-repertoire ranks of inferred template counts. A later analysis computed generation probabilities with a VDJ recombination model fitted to out-of-frame rearrangements, and checked the results against IGoR. A later analysis scored TCR-TCR, TCR-HLA and TCR-CMV co-occurrence with hypergeometric tests, applying a repertoire-size bias correction to TCR pairs. False discovery rates were estimated in a later analysis by permuting HLA or CMV assignments 20 times. In a later analysis, co-occurring TCRs were grouped using DBSCAN, and TCRdist sequence similarity was added for clustering within HLA-allele-positive subsets. For co-occurrence clustering, repertoires with fewer than 30,000 or more than 120,000 public chains were excluded, along with roughly 5 repertoires with anomalous nucleotide sharing. The source is immuneACCESS, and TCRdb retained only in-frame sequences with V and J called. Part of the clones is not carried over; for the studies checked, unresolved V genes explain less than half of this, and the remainder is unexplained. V and J calls and clone size are as listed in that table; D and trimming were resolved from the DNA. The sample table shows under 130,000 clones, and approximately 79% are seen once. The biggest ten clones account for 4% of the sample.

The cohort was made up of about 670 healthy bone marrow donors. Cohort members were all nominally healthy when sampled, although unrecorded immune exposures were likely present. The donor tested CMV seropositive and was one of the 289 seropositive cohort members. A peripheral blood sample was provided by each donor, and peripheral blood mononuclear cells were used for TCR beta sequencing. The Qiagen DNeasy Blood Extraction Kit was used to extract genomic DNA from the blood cell samples. From the germline V gene, CDR1 is MRHNA and CDR2 is SNTAGT. V is pruned by 3 bases and J by 6 bases, leaving 4 bases of the junction without a gene match. Taken from cysteine to phenylalanine, the CDR3 has 14 residues. Only CDR3 DNA remains: 42 bases, in frame from the first base.

Material for sequencing was PBMCs. This TCR was recovered from a man in his forties or fifties in good health and CMV-seropositive. The V gene is TRBV6-4 and the J gene is TRBJ1-5; 8 bases in the junction line up with TRBD1. The sequence in DNA is TGTGCCAGCAGTGAACAGGGGGGAAGTCAGCCCCAGCATTTT. Its protein product is CASSEQGGSQPQHF.